This T cell receptor beta chain is drawn from a study of blood T cell repertoires in COVID-19. The CDR3 consists of 14 residues. J was trimmed by 1 base and V by 3 bases; bases with no gene match: 1. Per germline, CDR1 LNHNV and CDR2 YYDKDF (reference sequence). Assay: immunoSEQ multiplex PCR; the TCRdb copy retains only in-frame clones and omits some. The sample yields 24,000 or so clones, approximately 90% seen once. Input material: peripheral blood. This receptor was obtained from a woman aged 80 or older with acute or convalescent COVID-19. V gene TRBV15 combines with J gene TRBJ2-7, with 9 bases matching TRBD1. The CDR3 reads CATSRGQGSYEQYF. CDR3 nucleotides: TGTGCCACCAGCAGGGGACAGGGTTCCTACGAGCAGTACTTC.